Included here is one T cell receptor (beta chain) sequence, with context. This record belongs to a study of T cells expressing NK-cell markers. TCRdb re-called the 5' RACE reads, yielding one record per CDR3 amino acid sequence without DNA. There are 150,000 to 180,000 distinct CDR3 sequences in the sample, with around a third held by the top ten. The CDR3 contains 17 residues. Germline CDR1 reads SEHNR; CDR2 reads FQNEAQ (reference sequence). This TCR was recovered from a woman aged 50 to 65 in good health. What was sequenced was blood T cells: a sorted CD56 or NKG2C T cell subset, CD4+ or CD8+ T cells, or bulk PBMC T cells (not recorded which). The genes are TRBV7-9 and TRBJ1-2; TCRdb gives TRBD1 as the D gene, but with no DNA this cannot be confirmed. CDR3 in amino acids: CASSPPGTGNFDYGYTF.